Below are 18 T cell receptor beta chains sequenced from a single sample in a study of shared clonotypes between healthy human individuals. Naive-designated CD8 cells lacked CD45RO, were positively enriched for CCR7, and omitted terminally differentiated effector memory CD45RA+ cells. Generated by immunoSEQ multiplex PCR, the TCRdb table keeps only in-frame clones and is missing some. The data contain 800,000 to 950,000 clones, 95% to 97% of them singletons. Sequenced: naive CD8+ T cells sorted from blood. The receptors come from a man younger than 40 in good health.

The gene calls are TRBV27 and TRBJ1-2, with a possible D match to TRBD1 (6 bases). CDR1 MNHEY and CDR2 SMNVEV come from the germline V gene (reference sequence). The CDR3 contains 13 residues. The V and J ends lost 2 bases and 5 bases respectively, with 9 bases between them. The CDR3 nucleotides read TGTGCCAGCAGTTTAAAGGGGGGGTATGGCTACACCTTC. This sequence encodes CASSLKGGYGYTF.

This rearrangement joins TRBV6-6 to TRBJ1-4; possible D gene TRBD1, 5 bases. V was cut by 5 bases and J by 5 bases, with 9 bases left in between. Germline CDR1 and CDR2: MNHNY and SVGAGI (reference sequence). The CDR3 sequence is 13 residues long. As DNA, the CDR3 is TGTGCCAGCAGTCCCGGGACGAATGAAAAACTGTTTTTT. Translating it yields CASSPGTNEKLFF.

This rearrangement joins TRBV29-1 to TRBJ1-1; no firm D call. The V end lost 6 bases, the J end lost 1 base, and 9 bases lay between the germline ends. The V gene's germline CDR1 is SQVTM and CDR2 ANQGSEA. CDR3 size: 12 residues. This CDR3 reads CSVGLTNTEAFF. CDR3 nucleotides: TGCAGCGTAGGACTTACGAACACTGAAGCTTTCTTT.

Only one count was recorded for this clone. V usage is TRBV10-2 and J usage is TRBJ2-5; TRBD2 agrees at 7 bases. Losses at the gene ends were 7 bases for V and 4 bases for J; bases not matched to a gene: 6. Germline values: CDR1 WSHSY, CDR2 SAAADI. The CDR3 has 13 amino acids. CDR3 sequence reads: CASTLGGGETQYF. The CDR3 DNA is TGCGCCAGCACCCTGGGGGGGGGAGAGACCCAGTACTTC.

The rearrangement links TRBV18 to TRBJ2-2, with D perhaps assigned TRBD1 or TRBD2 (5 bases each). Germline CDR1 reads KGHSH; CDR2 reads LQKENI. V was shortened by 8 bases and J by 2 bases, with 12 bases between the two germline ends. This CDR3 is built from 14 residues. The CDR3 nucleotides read TGTGCCAGCGTCCGGGACCAAAACACCGGGGAGCTGTTTTTT. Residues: CASVRDQNTGELFF.

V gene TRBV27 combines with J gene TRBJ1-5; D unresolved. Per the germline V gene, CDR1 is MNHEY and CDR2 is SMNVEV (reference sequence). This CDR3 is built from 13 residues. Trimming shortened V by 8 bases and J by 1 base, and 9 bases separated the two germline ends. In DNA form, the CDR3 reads TGTGCCAGCTCAAGTGCAAGCAATCAGCCCCAGCATTTT. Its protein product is CASSSASNQPQHF.

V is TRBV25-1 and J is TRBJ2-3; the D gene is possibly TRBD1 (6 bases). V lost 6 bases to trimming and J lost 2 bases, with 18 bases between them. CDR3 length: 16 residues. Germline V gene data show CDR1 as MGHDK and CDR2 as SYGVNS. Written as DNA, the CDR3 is TGTGCCAGCAGCCCGACGATGGGGGCACACACAGATACGCAGTATTTT. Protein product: CASSPTMGAHTDTQYF.

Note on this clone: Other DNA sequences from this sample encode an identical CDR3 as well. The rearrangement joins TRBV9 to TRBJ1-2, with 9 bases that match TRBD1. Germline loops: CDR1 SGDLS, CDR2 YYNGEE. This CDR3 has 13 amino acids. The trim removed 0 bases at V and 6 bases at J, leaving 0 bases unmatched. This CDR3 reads CASSVGQGDGYTF. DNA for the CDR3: TGTGCCAGCAGCGTAGGACAGGGGGATGGCTACACCTTC.

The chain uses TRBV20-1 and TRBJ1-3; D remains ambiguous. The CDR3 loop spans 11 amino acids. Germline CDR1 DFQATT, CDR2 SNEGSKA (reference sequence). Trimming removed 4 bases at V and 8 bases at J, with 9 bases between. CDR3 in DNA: TGCAGTGCTATACACGCGGACACCATATATTTT. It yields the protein CSAIHADTIYF.

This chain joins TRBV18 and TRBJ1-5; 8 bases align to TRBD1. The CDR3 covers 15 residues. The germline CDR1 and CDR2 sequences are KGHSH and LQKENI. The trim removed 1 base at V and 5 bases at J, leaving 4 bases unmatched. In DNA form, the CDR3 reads TGTGCCAGCTCACCACGCCAGGGGGCCGATCAGCCCCAGCATTTT. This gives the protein CASSPRQGADQPQHF. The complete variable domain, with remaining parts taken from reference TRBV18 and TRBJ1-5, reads NAGVMQNPRHLVRRRGQEARLRCSPMKGHSHVYWYRQLPEEGLKFMVYLQKENIIDESGMPKERFSAEFPKEGPSILRIQQVVRGDSAAYFCASSPRQGADQPQHFGDGTRLSIL.

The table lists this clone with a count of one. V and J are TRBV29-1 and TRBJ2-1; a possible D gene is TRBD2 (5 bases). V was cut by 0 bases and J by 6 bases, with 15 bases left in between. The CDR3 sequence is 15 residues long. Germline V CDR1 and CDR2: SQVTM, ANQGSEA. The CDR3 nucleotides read TGCAGCGTTGAAGACCGTGGGAGCGGAGCCAATGAGCAGTTCTTC. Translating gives CSVEDRGSGANEQFF.

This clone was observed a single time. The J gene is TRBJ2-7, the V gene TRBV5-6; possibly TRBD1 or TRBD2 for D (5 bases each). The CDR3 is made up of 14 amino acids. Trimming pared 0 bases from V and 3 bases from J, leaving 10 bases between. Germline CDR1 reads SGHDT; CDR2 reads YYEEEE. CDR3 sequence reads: CASSLAGAGYEQYF. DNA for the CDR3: TGTGCCAGCAGCTTGGCCGGGGCAGGCTACGAGCAGTACTTC.

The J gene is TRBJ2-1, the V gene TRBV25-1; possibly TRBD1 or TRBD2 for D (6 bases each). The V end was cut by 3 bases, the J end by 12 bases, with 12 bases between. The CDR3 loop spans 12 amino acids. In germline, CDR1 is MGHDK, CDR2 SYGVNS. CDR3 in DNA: TGTGCCAGCAGTGATGAAGGGGGGAGGCAGTTCTTC. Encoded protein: CASSDEGGRQFF.

CDR3 sequence: CASSQGTGRGNEQYF. Here the CDR3 DNA reads TGCGCCAGCAGCCAAGGGACAGGGAGGGGTAACGAGCAGTACTTC. J is TRBJ2-7 and V is TRBV4-3; D is perhaps TRBD1 (8 bases). The CDR3 spans 15 residues. Germline V CDR1 and CDR2: LGHNA, YSLEER. V was trimmed by 1 base and J by 5 bases, leaving 15 bases between them.

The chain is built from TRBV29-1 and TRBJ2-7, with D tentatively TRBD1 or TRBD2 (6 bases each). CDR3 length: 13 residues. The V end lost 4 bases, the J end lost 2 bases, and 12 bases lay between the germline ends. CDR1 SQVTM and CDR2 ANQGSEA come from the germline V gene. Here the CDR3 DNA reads TGCAGCGTTGGTAGGGGGGCAACCTACGAGCAGTACTTC. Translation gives CSVGRGATYEQYF.

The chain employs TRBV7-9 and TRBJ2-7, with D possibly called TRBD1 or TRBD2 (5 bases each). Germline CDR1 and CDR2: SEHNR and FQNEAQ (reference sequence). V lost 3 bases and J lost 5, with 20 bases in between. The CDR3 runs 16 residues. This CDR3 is CASSFSGLGRVDEQYF. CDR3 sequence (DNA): TGTGCCAGCAGCTTCTCGGGGCTGGGTAGAGTAGACGAGCAGTACTTC.

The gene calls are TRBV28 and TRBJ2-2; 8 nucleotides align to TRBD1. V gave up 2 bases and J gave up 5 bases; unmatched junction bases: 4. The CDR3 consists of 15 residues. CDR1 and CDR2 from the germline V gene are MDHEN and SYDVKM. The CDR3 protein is CASSLTYRGTGELFF. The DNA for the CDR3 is TGTGCCAGCAGTTTAACTTACAGGGGGACCGGGGAGCTGTTTTTT.

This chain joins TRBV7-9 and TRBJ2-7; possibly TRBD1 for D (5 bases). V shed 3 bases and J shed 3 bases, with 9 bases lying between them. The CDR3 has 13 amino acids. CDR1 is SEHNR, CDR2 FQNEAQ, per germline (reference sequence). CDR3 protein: CASSFVGDYEQYF. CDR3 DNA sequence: TGTGCCAGCAGCTTCGTAGGGGACTACGAGCAGTACTTC. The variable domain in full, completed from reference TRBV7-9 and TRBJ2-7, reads DTGVSQNPRHKITKRGQNVTFRCDPISEHNRLYWYRQTLGQGPEFLTYFQNEAQLEKSRLLSDRFSAERPKGSFSTLEIQRTEQGDSAMYLCASSFVGDYEQYFGPGTRLTVT.